These 6 T cell receptor beta chains were sequenced from one sample in a study of Graves' ophthalmopathy and Graves' hyperthyroidism (dated by TCRdb to the late 2010s). Sequencing instrument: Illumina HiSeq 2000. For repertoire sequencing, the TCR beta CDR3 regions were amplified from RNA transcripts. The first round of RT-PCR was done with HTBI primers and the Qiagen OneStep RT-PCR kit, and was followed by a second round of multiplex PCR, then size selection and purification. TCRdb ran its own pipeline on the public reads, namely fastp trimming at Q25 and MiXCR clone calling, and kept in-frame beta chains. Under each unique CDR3 protein, matching rows form one entry showing the most common genes and DNA. This sample is represented by about 240,000 distinct CDR3 sequences; 45% of them were singletons. Of the sample, over 40% falls within the top ten clones. The sequenced material came from peripheral blood. These receptors were taken from an adult man with Graves' ophthalmopathy.

The chain employs TRBV29-1 and TRBJ2-3; 15 positions match TRBD2. The junction had 7 bases not matched to a gene; V was cut back by 6 bases and J by 12 bases. This CDR3 region has 13 residues. Germline V gene data show CDR1 as SQVTM and CDR2 as ANQGSEA. CDR3: CSVRRTSGRAQYF. CDR3 DNA sequence: TGCAGCGTCCGCAGGACTAGCGGGAGGGCCCAGTATTTT.

This clonotype showed up many times. J is TRBJ2-7 and V is TRBV29-1; D remains unclear. Germline loops: CDR1 SQVTM, CDR2 ANQGSEA. The V end was cut by 0 bases, the J end by 2 bases, with 5 bases between. The length of the CDR3 is 12 residues. CDR3 protein: CSVEDGAYEQYF. In DNA, the CDR3 is TGCAGCGTTGAAGATGGCGCCTACGAGCAGTACTTC.

The chain has TRBV2 and TRBJ1-5, with 10 bases aligning to TRBD1. The V gene end was trimmed by 6 bases and the J gene end by 7 bases; junction bases not matched to a gene: 6. Looked up from germline, CDR1 is SNHLY and CDR2 is FYNNEI. CDR3 length equals 14 residues. The CDR3 nucleotides read TGTGCCAGCAGCCAGATGGACAGGGGGCAGCCCCAGCATTTT. It codes for CASSQMDRGQPQHF.

The sample holds a few counts of this clonotype. V is TRBV5-1 and J is TRBJ2-5; 8 nucleotides match TRBD1. V shed 0 bases, J shed 5 bases, and the junction held 3 bases outside the gene matches. The CDR3 extends over 14 amino acids. CDR1 is SGHRS, CDR2 YFSETQ, per germline. In DNA form, the CDR3 reads TGCGCCAGCAGCTTGGGGGACAGGTCGGAGACCCAGTACTTC. Protein sequence: CASSLGDRSETQYF.

The J gene is TRBJ1-4, the V gene TRBV2; D is perhaps TRBD1 (5 bases). This CDR3 contains 13 residues. Germline assignment: CDR1 SNHLY and CDR2 FYNNEI. V was shortened by 8 bases and J by 7 bases, with 14 bases between the two germline ends. CDR3 sequence: CASPGQGGEKLFF. The CDR3 DNA is TGTGCCAGCCCCGGGCAGGGAGGTGAAAAACTGTTTTTT.

This clonotype was counted a few times. The V call is TRBV2, the J call TRBJ1-1, with 7 bases lining up with TRBD1. V shed 0 bases and J 0 bases; nucleotides not matched to a gene: 4. This CDR3 contains 16 residues. CDR1 SNHLY and CDR2 FYNNEI come from the germline V gene. The CDR3 DNA is TGTGCCAGCAGTGAAGCCGGGACAGTCATGAACACTGAAGCTTTCTTT. Translation gives CASSEAGTVMNTEAFF.